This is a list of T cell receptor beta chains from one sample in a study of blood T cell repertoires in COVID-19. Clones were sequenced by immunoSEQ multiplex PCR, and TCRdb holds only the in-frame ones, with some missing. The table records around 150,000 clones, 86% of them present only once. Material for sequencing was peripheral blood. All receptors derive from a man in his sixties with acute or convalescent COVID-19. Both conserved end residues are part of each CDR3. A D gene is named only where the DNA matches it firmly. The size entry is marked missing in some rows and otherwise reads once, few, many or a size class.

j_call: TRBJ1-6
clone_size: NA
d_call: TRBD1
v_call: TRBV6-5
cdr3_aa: CASRRTGANSPLHF
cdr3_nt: TGTGCCAGCAGACGGACAGGGGCAAATTCACCCCTCCACTTT

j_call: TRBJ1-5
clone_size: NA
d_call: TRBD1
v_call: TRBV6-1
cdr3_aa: CASDEVRGQGSGQPQHF
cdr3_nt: TGTGCCAGCGATGAAGTCAGGGGGCAAGGGTCGGGTCAGCCCCAGCATTTT

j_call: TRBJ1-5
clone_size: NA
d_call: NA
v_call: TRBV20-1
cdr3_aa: CSASSGGVDQPQHF
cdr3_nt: TGCAGTGCTAGTTCGGGGGGCGTTGACCAGCCCCAGCATTTT

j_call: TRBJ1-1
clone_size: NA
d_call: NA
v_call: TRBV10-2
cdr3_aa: CASRQGSDTEAFF
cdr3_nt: TGCGCCAGCAGACAGGGATCTGACACTGAAGCTTTCTTT

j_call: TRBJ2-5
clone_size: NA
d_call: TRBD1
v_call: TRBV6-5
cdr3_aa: CASRTGTETQYF
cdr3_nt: TGTGCCAGCCGGACAGGGACGGAGACCCAGTACTTC

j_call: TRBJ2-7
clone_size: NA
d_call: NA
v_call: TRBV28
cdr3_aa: CASSLTRGYEQYF
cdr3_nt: TGTGCCAGCAGTTTAACCAGGGGCTACGAGCAGTACTTC

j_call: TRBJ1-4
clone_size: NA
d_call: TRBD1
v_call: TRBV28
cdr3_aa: CASSSWDSNEKLFF
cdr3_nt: TGTGCCAGCAGTTCCTGGGACAGTAATGAAAAACTGTTTTTT

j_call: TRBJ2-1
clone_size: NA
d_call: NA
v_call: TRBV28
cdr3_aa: CASSFGGLNNEQFF
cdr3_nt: TGTGCCAGCAGTTTCGGGGGGCTTAACAATGAGCAGTTCTTC

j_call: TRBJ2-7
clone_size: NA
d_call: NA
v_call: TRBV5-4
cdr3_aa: CASSTGQTYEQYF
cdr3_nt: TGTGCCAGCAGCACGGGACAAACCTACGAGCAGTACTTC

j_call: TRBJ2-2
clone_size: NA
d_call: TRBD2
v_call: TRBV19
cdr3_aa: CASSLGFTGTSGKTGELFF
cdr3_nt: TGTGCCAGTAGCCTGGGATTCACCGGGACTAGCGGGAAGACCGGGGAGCTGTTTTTT

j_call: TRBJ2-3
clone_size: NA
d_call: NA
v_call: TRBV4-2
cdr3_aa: CASSQDGQISTDTQYF
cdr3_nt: TGTGCCAGCAGCCAAGATGGGCAGATAAGCACAGATACGCAGTATTTT

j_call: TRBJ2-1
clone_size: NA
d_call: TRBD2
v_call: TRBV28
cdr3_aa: CASSFLAGGNYNEQFF
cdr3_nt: TGTGCCAGCAGTTTCCTAGCGGGAGGTAATTACAATGAGCAGTTCTTC

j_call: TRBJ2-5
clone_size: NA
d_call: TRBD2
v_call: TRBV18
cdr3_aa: CASSPRGRQETQYF
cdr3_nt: TGTGCCAGCTCACCGCGGGGGAGACAAGAGACCCAGTACTTC

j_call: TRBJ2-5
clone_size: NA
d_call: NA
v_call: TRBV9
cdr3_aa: CASTKGPGDPYQETQYF
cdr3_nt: TGTGCCAGCACGAAGGGCCCAGGGGATCCGTACCAAGAGACCCAGTACTTC

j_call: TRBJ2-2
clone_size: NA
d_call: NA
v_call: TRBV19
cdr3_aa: CASSGEGGRAGELFF
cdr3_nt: TGTGCCAGTAGCGGTGAAGGGGGTAGGGCCGGGGAGCTGTTTTTT

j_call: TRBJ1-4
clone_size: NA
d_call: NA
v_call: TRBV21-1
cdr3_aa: CASSTRGIASDHNEKLFF
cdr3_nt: TGTGCCAGCAGCACGAGGGGGATCGCCTCCGACCATAATGAAAAACTGTTTTTT

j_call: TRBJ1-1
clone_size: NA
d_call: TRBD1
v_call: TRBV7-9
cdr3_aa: CASSYGQGTNTEAFF
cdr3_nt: TGTGCCAGCAGCTACGGACAGGGTACGAACACTGAAGCTTTCTTT

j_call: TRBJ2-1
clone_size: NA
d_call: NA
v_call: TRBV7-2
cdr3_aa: CASSLGAALGGNEQFF
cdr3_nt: TGTGCCAGCAGCTTAGGCGCCGCACTCGGGGGAAATGAGCAGTTCTTC

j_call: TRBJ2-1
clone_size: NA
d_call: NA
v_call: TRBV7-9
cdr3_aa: CASSPWTWPRNEQFF
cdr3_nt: TGTGCCAGCAGCCCCTGGACTTGGCCCCGTAATGAGCAGTTCTTC

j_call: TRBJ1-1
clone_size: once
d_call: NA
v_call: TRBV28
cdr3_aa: CASSTDQTVPVAAFF
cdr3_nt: TGTGCCAGCAGTACGGATCAGACAGTCCCCGTGGCTGCTTTCTTT

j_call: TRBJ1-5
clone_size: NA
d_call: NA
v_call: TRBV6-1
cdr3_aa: CASSEDIRRGQPQHF
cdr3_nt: TGTGCCAGCAGTGAAGATATCCGGAGAGGACAGCCCCAGCATTTT

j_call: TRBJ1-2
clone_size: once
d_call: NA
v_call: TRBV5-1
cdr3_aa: CASSLAPGGKGYTF
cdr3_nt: TGCGCCAGCAGCTTGGCCCCTGGCGGGAAAGGCTACACCTTC

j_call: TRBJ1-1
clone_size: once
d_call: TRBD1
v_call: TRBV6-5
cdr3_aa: CASGDRGRGTEAFF
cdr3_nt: TGTGCCAGCGGGGACAGGGGGCGCGGGACTGAAGCTTTCTTT

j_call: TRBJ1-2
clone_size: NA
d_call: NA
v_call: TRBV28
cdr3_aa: CASSFRGASPREYGYTF
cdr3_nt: TGTGCCAGCAGTTTCCGGGGGGCCTCACCCCGGGAGTATGGCTACACCTTC

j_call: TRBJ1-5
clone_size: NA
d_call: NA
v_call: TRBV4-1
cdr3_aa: CASSQGWARGQQPQHF
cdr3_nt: TGCGCCAGCAGCCAAGGGTGGGCCAGGGGTCAACAGCCCCAGCATTTT

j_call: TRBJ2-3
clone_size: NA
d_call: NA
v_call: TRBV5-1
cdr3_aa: CASSFGTAFTDTQYF
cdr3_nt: TGCGCCAGCAGCTTCGGGACTGCCTTCACAGATACGCAGTATTTT

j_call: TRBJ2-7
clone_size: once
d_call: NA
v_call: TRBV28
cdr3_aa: CASSSPKGVLGYEQYF
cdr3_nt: TGTGCCAGCAGTTCCCCTAAGGGAGTTTTAGGGTACGAGCAGTACTTC

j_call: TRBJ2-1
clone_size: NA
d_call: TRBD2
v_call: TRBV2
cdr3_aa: CASRVSGWYNEQFF
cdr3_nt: TGTGCCAGCAGAGTTAGCGGGTGGTACAATGAGCAGTTCTTC